The following is a T cell receptor (beta chain) sequence with its context. Here immunoSEQ multiplex PCR was the method, and the copy in TCRdb shows in-frame clones only, minus some. The table includes 74,000 or so clones, approximately 90% detected once. The CDR3 extends over 15 amino acids. The V end lost 2 bases, the J end lost 3 bases, and 11 bases lay between the germline ends. Germline CDR1 is SGHTA and CDR2 is FQGNSA. This specimen comes from a study of technical replicates of blood from several donors. This TCR was recovered from a human donor in good health. Sample: T cells isolated from PBMCs. The chain has TRBV7-2 and TRBJ1-5; D gene uncertain. In DNA form, the CDR3 reads TGTGCCAGCAGCTTACTGGTGCGGCTCAATCAGCCCCAGCATTTT. It yields the protein CASSLLVRLNQPQHF. Full variable domain (remainder filled in from reference TRBV7-2 and TRBJ1-5): GAGVSQSPSNKVTEKGKDVELRCDPISGHTALYWYRQSLGQGLEFLIYFQGNSAPDKSGLPSDRFSAERTGGSVSTLTIQRTQQEDSAVYLCASSLLVRLNQPQHFGDGTRLSIL.